Shown below are 25 T cell receptor beta chains from a single sample sequenced in a study of blood T cells in healthy people across ages (dated by TCRdb to about 2015). The library came from 5' RACE. TCRdb lists the instrument as Illumina HiSeq 2500. The second PCR ran for about 6 to 11 cycles and used a J-beta primer mix along with a sample-barcoded 5' primer. TCRdb itself trimmed the public reads at Q25 with fastp, ran MiXCR and retained productive beta chains. Each record represents a unique CDR3 protein, reported with the most common genes and DNA among its rows. In all, the sample holds 550,000 to 700,000 distinct CDR3 sequences, and 25% to 30% of those were seen once. Around a sixth of the sample is held by the ten biggest clonotypes. Sequenced input: blood. These receptors were collected from a woman aged 70-85 years in good health.

This clonotype occurred a few times. V gene TRBV28 combines with J gene TRBJ2-5; D might be TRBD1 or TRBD2, each matching 5 bases. Trimming stripped 10 bases from V and 2 bases from J, with 17 bases between. Looked up from germline, CDR1 is MDHEN and CDR2 is SYDVKM. The length of the CDR3 is 14 residues. The CDR3 nucleotides are TGTGCCACCCGTGGGGCAGGACTTCAAGAGACCCAGTACTTC. Its translation: CATRGAGLQETQYF.

CDR3 amino acids: CASRGVVYTEAFF. The CDR3 DNA sequence: TGTGCCAGTAGAGGTGTAGTCTACACTGAAGCTTTCTTT. The rearrangement links TRBV19 to TRBJ1-1; no firm D call. The germline gives CDR1 LNHDA, CDR2 SQIVND (reference sequence). The CDR3 runs to 13 residues. Trimming pared 6 bases from V and 3 bases from J, leaving 11 bases between.

This clonotype was seen more than once but under ten times. The chain is built from TRBV5-1 and TRBJ2-7; a possible D gene is TRBD2 (5 bases). Germline assignment: CDR1 SGHRS and CDR2 YFSETQ. V lost 0 bases and J lost 6, with 16 bases in between. The CDR3 sequence is 15 residues long. The CDR3 DNA is TGCGCCAGCAGCTTGGAGAGCTCGGGGATGAGCGAGCAGTACTTC. This sequence encodes CASSLESSGMSEQYF.

This clonotype was observed a few times. The rearrangement joins TRBV12-5 to TRBJ2-2, with D maybe TRBD1 (6 bases). Looked up from germline, CDR1 is LGHNT and CDR2 is FRNRAP. V lost 2 bases, J lost 0 bases, and 7 bases lay in between. There are 15 residues in the CDR3. CDR3 in amino acids: CASGLTGTNTGELFF. In DNA form, the CDR3 reads TGTGCTAGTGGTTTGACAGGGACGAACACCGGGGAGCTGTTTTTT.

This clonotype came up a few times. The V gene is TRBV7-2, the J gene TRBJ1-2; D ambiguous. From germline, CDR1 is SGHTA and CDR2 FQGNSA. This CDR3 comprises 12 residues. V was shortened by 4 bases and J by 8 bases, with 11 bases between the two germline ends. The CDR3 region has the DNA TGTGCCAGCAGCTCCTTGAACGCGGGCTACACCTTC. This encodes CASSSLNAGYTF.

This chain links TRBV20-1 with TRBJ2-3; D is perhaps TRBD1 or TRBD2 (6 bases each). Trimming took off 3 bases at V and 6 bases at J, with 19 bases between the two ends. CDR1 is DFQATT and CDR2 is SNEGSKA in the germline V gene (reference sequence). The CDR3 is made up of 15 amino acids. CDR3 bases: TGCAGTGCTAGCCAAGGGACATTTGGAGGGGATACGCAGTATTTT. Protein product: CSASQGTFGGDTQYF.

This clonotype was observed a handful of times. The chain recombines TRBV9 with TRBJ2-5; 10 bases match TRBD1. The CDR3 loop spans 15 amino acids. The J segment lost 4 bases and the V segment lost 3 bases, leaving 6 bases of the junction unmatched. CDR1 is SGDLS, CDR2 YYNGEE, per germline. The CDR3 sequence is CASSGTGTGVETQYF. The CDR3 DNA reads TGTGCCAGCAGCGGAACCGGGACAGGGGTAGAGACCCAGTACTTC.

For the CDR3, the DNA is TGTGCCAGTAGTAACAGGGACAGGGGGATAACTGGTGAAGCTTTCTTT. Its translation: CASSNRDRGITGEAFF. The chain links TRBV19 to TRBJ1-1, with TRBD1 matching over 11 bases. Germline CDR1 is LNHDA and CDR2 is SQIVND (reference sequence). The junction had 11 bases not matched to a gene; V was cut back by 4 bases and J by 7 bases. This CDR3 comprises 16 residues.

This chain uses TRBV20-1 with TRBJ2-5; D may correspond to TRBD1 or TRBD2 (5 bases each). The CDR3 extends over 12 amino acids. Trimming removed 0 bases at V and 5 bases at J, with 7 bases between. Germline V gene sequence: CDR1 DFQATT, CDR2 SNEGSKA (reference sequence). The DNA of the CDR3 is TGCAGTGCTAGAGAGGGGGTTGAGACCCAGTACTTC. It encodes CSAREGVETQYF.

J is TRBJ2-5 and V is TRBV7-6; possibly TRBD1 for D (6 bases). Germline V gene sequence: CDR1 SGHVS, CDR2 FNYEAQ. The V gene lost 4 bases and the J gene lost 5 bases, with 23 bases spanning the gap. The CDR3 extends over 17 amino acids. CDR3 DNA sequence: TGTGCCAGCAGCTCCCCGATGGGCAGGGGAATGCGGGAGACCCAGTACTTC. It codes for CASSSPMGRGMRETQYF. The variable domain in full, completed from reference TRBV7-6 and TRBJ2-5, reads GAGVSQSPRYKVTKRGQDVALRCDPISGHVSLYWYRQALGQGPEFLTYFNYEAQQDKSGLPNDRFSAERPEGSISTLTIQRTEQRDSAMYRCASSSPMGRGMRETQYFGPGTRLLVL.

The chain employs TRBV6-2 or TRBV6-3 and TRBJ1-1; D is unclear. The CDR3 contains 13 residues. Trimming removed 7 bases from V and 3 bases from J, with 12 bases in between. The germline CDR1 and CDR2 sequences are MNHEY and SVGEGT. The CDR3 coding sequence is TGTGCCAGCAAATATTCGGGGTACACTGAAGCTTTCTTT. This codes for CASKYSGYTEAFF.

The chain joins TRBV4-2 to TRBJ2-7; unclear D gene. The CDR3 is 15 residues long. V was cut by 0 bases and J by 3 bases, with 12 bases left in between. Germline CDR1 is LGHNA and CDR2 is YNFKEQ. CDR3 in amino acids: CASSQDLGGDYEQYF. The CDR3 bases are TGTGCCAGCAGCCAAGATCTGGGCGGTGACTACGAGCAGTACTTC.

This clonotype was picked up many times. V is TRBV7-2 and J is TRBJ2-7, with 10 nucleotides matching TRBD1. The length of the CDR3 is 17 residues. Germline CDR1 reads SGHTA; CDR2 reads FQGNSA. The trim removed 0 bases at V and 1 base at J, leaving 6 bases unmatched. Written as DNA, the CDR3 is TGTGCCAGCAGCTTAGCGAGTAGGACAGGGGGGTCCTACGAGCAGTACTTC. Encoded protein: CASSLASRTGGSYEQYF. The whole variable domain, remainder taken from reference TRBV7-2 and TRBJ2-7, is GAGVSQSPSNKVTEKGKDVELRCDPISGHTALYWYRQSLGQGLEFLIYFQGNSAPDKSGLPSDRFSAERTGGSVSTLTIQRTQQEDSAVYLCASSLASRTGGSYEQYFGPGTRLTVT.

This clonotype was observed a few times. J is TRBJ2-5 and V is TRBV2; D may be TRBD1 (5 bases). The CDR3 length is 10 residues. Between the trimmed V and J ends, which lost 6 bases and 12 bases, there was a span of 11 bases. The V gene's germline CDR1 is SNHLY and CDR2 FYNNEI. CDR3 nucleotide sequence: TGTGCCAGCAGGCGGACAAAGGAGTACTTC. Translating it yields CASRRTKEYF.

The table lists this clonotype with a few counts. The chain uses TRBV18 and TRBJ1-2, with D tentatively TRBD1 (6 bases). The CDR3 loop spans 16 amino acids. Trimming stripped 2 bases from V and 8 bases from J, with 21 bases between. Germline V gene lookup returns CDR1 KGHSH and CDR2 LQKENI. As DNA, the CDR3 is TGTGCCAGCTCACCAATTCATACAACAGGGAAGGAAGGCTACACCTTC. Its protein product is CASSPIHTTGKEGYTF.

V is TRBV5-1 and J is TRBJ1-4; 9 nucleotides agree with TRBD1. J lost 0 bases, V lost 4 bases, and 10 bases had no gene match. The CDR3 covers 18 residues. From germline, CDR1 is SGHRS and CDR2 YFSETQ. The CDR3: CASSTWTGEFATNEKLFF. In nucleotides, the CDR3 is TGCGCCAGCAGCACTTGGACAGGGGAATTTGCAACTAATGAAAAACTGTTTTTT.

The gene calls are TRBV5-1 and TRBJ2-5; no reliable D call. Germline-derived CDR1 and CDR2 are SGHRS and YFSETQ. Deletions cut 0 bases from V and 0 bases from J, with 9 bases between. The CDR3 is made up of 15 amino acids. CDR3 loop: CASSLGWADQETQYF. CDR3 nucleotide sequence: TGCGCCAGCAGCTTGGGTTGGGCAGACCAAGAGACCCAGTACTTC.

The chain uses TRBV13 and TRBJ1-2; possibly TRBD1 for D (5 bases). The V and J ends lost 3 bases and 7 bases respectively, with 9 bases between them. The CDR3 spans 12 residues. CDR1 is PRHDT and CDR2 is FYEKMQ in the germline V gene (reference sequence). CDR3 amino acids: CASSFIRGGYTF. CDR3 sequence (DNA): TGTGCCAGCAGCTTTATAAGGGGTGGCTACACCTTC.

This clonotype was seen a few times. This chain connects TRBV20-1 to TRBJ2-2; D is tentatively TRBD1 or TRBD2 (6 bases each). Deletions cut 4 bases from V and 4 bases from J, with 13 bases between. The germline V gene has CDR1 DFQATT and CDR2 SNEGSKA (reference sequence). CDR3 size: 14 residues. DNA for the CDR3: TGCAGTGCTAAGGGGGGACCGGTCACCGGGGAGCTGTTTTTT. It translates to CSAKGGPVTGELFF.

This clonotype was detected only a few times. This sequence joins TRBV7-7 and TRBJ2-1; 9 bases align to TRBD1. V lost 1 base and J lost 15; bases outside the gene matches: 7. Germline V gives CDR1 SSHAT, CDR2 FNYEAQ (reference sequence). The length of the CDR3 is 13 residues. DNA for the CDR3: TGTGCCAGCAGCTTAGGACAGGGGGACTTACCGTTCTTC. It encodes CASSLGQGDLPFF.

Only one count was recorded for this clonotype. The chain uses TRBV29-1 and TRBJ2-1, with 10 bases lining up with TRBD2. The last part of the DNA fits TRBJ2-7 better; the J call may be wrong. CDR1 SQVTM and CDR2 ANQGSEA come from the germline V gene. CDR3 length equals 14 residues. The CDR3 coding sequence is TGCAGCGTTGAACTAGCGGGGGAGCCCTACGAGCAGTACTTC. Protein sequence: CSVELAGEPYEQYF.

This chain connects TRBV7-2 to TRBJ1-2, with a weak D call TRBD1 (5 bases). Trimming took off 1 base at V and 2 bases at J, with 17 bases between the two ends. The CDR3 spans 17 residues. CDR1 SGHTA and CDR2 FQGNSA come from the germline V gene. The CDR3 DNA reads as TGTGCCAGCAGCTTAGTTGGAATGGGACCGCAGAACTATGGCTACACCTTC. Encoded protein: CASSLVGMGPQNYGYTF.

The chain employs TRBV5-1 and TRBJ2-1; D remains unclear. The CDR3 runs 13 residues. The germline V gene encodes CDR1 SGHRS and CDR2 YFSETQ. Trimming left V 4 bases short and J 9 bases short, with 14 bases between. CDR3 region: CASSAGRSGEQFF. As DNA, the CDR3 is TGCGCCAGCAGCGCTGGACGGAGTGGTGAGCAGTTCTTC.

J is TRBJ2-5 and V is TRBV20-1, with a weak D call TRBD2 (5 bases). The J call may be mistaken, given a closer DNA end match to TRBJ2-7. This CDR3 comprises 12 residues. Germline V gives CDR1 DFQATT, CDR2 SNEGSKA (reference sequence). In DNA form, the CDR3 reads TGCAGTTCCCGACGGTTCGGGGACGAGCAGTACTTC. Translation gives CSSRRFGDEQYF.

The V gene is TRBV6-5, the J gene TRBJ1-5; D not certain. The CDR3 spans 16 residues. The germline gives CDR1 MNHEY, CDR2 SVGAGI. V shed 0 bases and J shed 0 bases, with 9 bases lying between them. Here the CDR3 reads CASSYSLQNSNQPQHF. In DNA form, the CDR3 reads TGTGCCAGCAGTTACTCTCTACAGAATAGCAATCAGCCCCAGCATTTT.